The next 21 T cell receptor beta chains were all read from a single sample in a study of identical twins (dated by TCRdb to the mid-2010s). The receptor library was made with 5' RACE. Sequencing took place on an Illumina HiSeq 2000. The public reads were reanalyzed by TCRdb: fastp trimming at Q25, MiXCR alignment, in-frame beta chains only. When rows share a CDR3 protein, they turn into one entry using the most common DNA and genes. The sample records under 350,000 distinct CDR3 sequences, 8% to 9.5% of which are singletons. The ten largest clonotypes hold approximately 7% of the sample. Separately, the same data were catalogued under a study of yellow fever vaccine responses in identical twins.

Input material: CD8+ T cells sorted from blood. Receptors were obtained from a woman between 18 and 29 years old in good health.

This clonotype came up a few times. The chain links TRBV2 to TRBJ2-1; TRBD2 matches 7 bases. Trimming at V came to 2 bases and at J to 8 bases, leaving 9 bases not matched to a gene. The CDR3 extends over 15 amino acids. Germline V gene data show CDR1 as SNHLY and CDR2 as FYNNEI. The CDR3 DNA reads TGTGCCAGCAGTGAATCTCGCGGGAGAGTAGATGAGCAGTTCTTC. This encodes CASSESRGRVDEQFF.

There are many counts of this clonotype. This chain joins TRBV6-2 or TRBV6-3 and TRBJ2-3, with 7 positions matching TRBD2. Trimming cost V 2 bases and J 6 bases; bases outside gene matches: 14. Germline CDR1 is MNHEY and CDR2 is SVGEGT. This CDR3 is 17 amino acids long. The CDR3 DNA follows: TGTGCCAGCAGTTACGACCCTCCGGCGGGAGCGGTTGATACGCAGTATTTT. Translated, it gives CASSYDPPAGAVDTQYF.

The chain has TRBV6-4 and TRBJ2-5; D remains unclear. Between the trimmed V and J ends, which lost 3 bases and 10 bases, there was a span of 15 bases. The CDR3 length is 13 residues. Per germline, CDR1 MRHNA and CDR2 SNTAGT. The CDR3 loop reads CASSEWNFGLQYF. The CDR3 DNA sequence: TGTGCCAGCAGTGAATGGAACTTCGGGCTCCAGTACTTC.

This clonotype was seen a handful of times. The chain carries TRBV12-3 or TRBV12-4 and TRBJ1-4; unclear D gene. The CDR3 sequence is 16 residues long. V gave up 1 base and J gave up 8 bases, with 17 bases separating them. DNA for the CDR3: TGTGCCAGCAGTTTAGATATCCTCGACGGTTCCGAAAAACTGTTTTTT. As protein: CASSLDILDGSEKLFF.

This clonotype was picked up a small number of times. The J gene is TRBJ2-3, the V gene TRBV18, with D unclear. This CDR3 contains 16 residues. Germline V gives CDR1 KGHSH, CDR2 LQKENI. V was shortened by 4 bases and J by 2 bases, with 16 bases between the two germline ends. CDR3 in amino acids: CASSLRGSQATDTQYF. The CDR3 bases are TGTGCCAGCTCACTCCGAGGCAGCCAGGCCACAGATACGCAGTATTTT.

This clonotype was seen more than once but under ten times. V is TRBV7-6 and J is TRBJ2-3; a possible D gene is TRBD1 (7 bases). CDR3 length equals 13 residues. V lost 8 bases and J 2 bases, leaving 11 bases between the germline ends. The germline gives CDR1 SGHVS, CDR2 FNYEAQ. The CDR3 region is CASAGQNTDTQYF. The DNA of the CDR3 is TGTGCCAGCGCGGGACAGAACACAGATACGCAGTATTTT.

This rearrangement joins TRBV28 to TRBJ2-5; D perhaps matches TRBD2 (5 bases). CDR3 length equals 14 residues. The V end lost 5 bases, the J end lost 3 bases, and 13 bases lay between the germline ends. Germline assignment: CDR1 MDHEN and CDR2 SYDVKM. This CDR3 reads CASSPIALKETQYF. The CDR3, as DNA: TGTGCCAGCAGTCCAATAGCGTTAAAAGAGACCCAGTACTTC. The variable domain in full, completed from reference TRBV28 and TRBJ2-5, reads DVKVTQSSRYLVKRTGEKVFLECVQDMDHENMFWYRQDPGLGLRLIYFSYDVKMKEKGDIPEGYSVSREKKERFSLILESASTNQTSMYLCASSPIALKETQYFGPGTRLLVL.

This chain connects TRBV7-9 to TRBJ2-7, with TRBD2 matching over 7 bases. Germline-derived CDR1 and CDR2 are SEHNR and FQNEAQ (reference sequence). This CDR3 has 14 amino acids. V shed 5 bases, J shed 4 bases, and the junction held 8 bases outside the gene matches. The CDR3 spells CASSPGRGVYEQYF. The CDR3 DNA sequence: TGTGCCAGCAGCCCCGGCCGGGGGGTTTACGAGCAGTACTTC.

This clonotype appeared a few times. The rearrangement links TRBV7-9 to TRBJ2-3; TRBD1 agrees at 9 bases. The CDR3 is 17 amino acids. Per the germline V gene, CDR1 is SEHNR and CDR2 is FQNEAQ (reference sequence). The J segment lost 1 base and the V segment lost 3 bases, leaving 8 bases of the junction unmatched. The CDR3 DNA is TGTGCCAGCAGCTTCAACTTCGACAGGGGGGGCACAGATACGCAGTATTTT. It codes for CASSFNFDRGGTDTQYF.

This clonotype has ten or more counts. V and J are TRBV7-9 and TRBJ2-3; TRBD1 matches at 7 bases. Looked up from germline, CDR1 is SEHNR and CDR2 is FQNEAQ (reference sequence). The CDR3 length is 16 residues. V shed 6 bases and J 0 bases; nucleotides not matched to a gene: 9. DNA of the CDR3: TGTGCCAGCAGACCCAACAGGGGCCCCAGCACAGATACGCAGTATTTT. Its translation: CASRPNRGPSTDTQYF.

There are a few counts of this clonotype. The chain combines TRBV5-5 with TRBJ2-1; D remains ambiguous. Looked up from germline, CDR1 is SGHKS and CDR2 is YYEKEE (reference sequence). The CDR3 covers 15 residues. The V end lost 4 bases, the J end lost 0 bases, and 11 bases lay between the germline ends. The CDR3 DNA sequence: TGTGCCAGCAGCCTACACCCAAGCTCCTACAATGAGCAGTTCTTC. Amino acid sequence: CASSLHPSSYNEQFF.

This rearrangement joins TRBV20-1 to TRBJ2-7, with a possible D match to TRBD1 (6 bases). V was clipped by 4 bases and J by 2 bases, with 12 bases between them. Germline V gives CDR1 DFQATT, CDR2 SNEGSKA (reference sequence). The CDR3 is made up of 13 amino acids. The CDR3 loop is CSAISGQTYEQYF. In DNA, the CDR3 is TGCAGTGCTATTTCGGGACAAACCTACGAGCAGTACTTC.

The chain has TRBV5-1 and TRBJ2-3, with TRBD1 identical over 7 bases. The CDR3 extends over 16 amino acids. The germline V gene encodes CDR1 SGHRS and CDR2 YFSETQ. J gave up 3 bases and V 5 bases, and 12 bases lay outside the gene matches. This chain's CDR3 is CASSVTGSRKTDTQYF. In DNA, the CDR3 is TGCGCCAGCAGTGTGACAGGGTCTCGGAAAACAGATACGCAGTATTTT.

This clonotype was counted only a few times. The V and J genes are TRBV30 and TRBJ2-1; D may be TRBD1 (6 bases). Germline loops: CDR1 GTSNPN, CDR2 SVGIG (reference sequence). Trimming stripped 2 bases from V and 3 bases from J, with 26 bases between. This CDR3 has 19 amino acids. CDR3 DNA sequence: TGTGCCTGGAGTCCGTCGTCCTCAACAGGGATTATTTTCTACAATGAGCAGTTCTTC. It specifies CAWSPSSSTGIIFYNEQFF.

V and J are TRBV25-1 and TRBJ2-1; no clear D. In germline, CDR1 is MGHDK, CDR2 SYGVNS. The CDR3 totals 14 residues. V lost 7 bases to trimming and J lost 3 bases, with 13 bases between them. CDR3 bases: TGTGCCAGCAATCCGGGTACAGTCTACAATGAGCAGTTCTTC. Residues: CASNPGTVYNEQFF.

This clonotype occurred many times. Here the CDR3 DNA reads TGTGCCAGCAGTTTGCGGGACCCGACGAACACCGGGGAGCTGTTTTTT. This gives the protein CASSLRDPTNTGELFF. J is TRBJ2-2 and V is TRBV28; D possibly corresponds to TRBD2 (6 bases). The CDR3 is 16 amino acids. Germline V gives CDR1 MDHEN, CDR2 SYDVKM. V lost 3 bases and J lost 0, with 11 bases in between.

This clonotype has ten or more counts. The V and J genes are TRBV19 and TRBJ2-1; TRBD1 matches at 8 bases. Germline V gene data show CDR1 as LNHDA and CDR2 as SQIVND (reference sequence). CDR3 size: 14 residues. Losses at the gene ends were 9 bases for V and 4 bases for J; bases not matched to a gene: 8. The CDR3 spells CASRQGKGYNEQFF. CDR3 DNA sequence: TGTGCCAGCAGACAGGGGAAGGGATACAATGAGCAGTTCTTC. Using reference TRBV19 and TRBJ2-1 for the parts outside the CDR3, the full variable domain is DGGITQSPKYLFRKEGQNVTLSCEQNLNHDAMYWYRQDPGQGLRLIYYSQIVNDFQKGDIAEGYSVSREKKESFPLTVTSAQKNPTAFYLCASRQGKGYNEQFFGPGTRLTVL.

The rearrangement uses TRBV20-1 and TRBJ2-7; 7 bases align to TRBD2. In germline, CDR1 is DFQATT, CDR2 SNEGSKA (reference sequence). The CDR3 sequence is 14 residues long. J gave up 3 bases and V 4 bases, and 9 bases lay outside the gene matches. The CDR3 sequence: CSAIGRLAVYEQYF. CDR3 nucleotide sequence: TGCAGTGCTATTGGTAGGCTAGCGGTCTACGAGCAGTACTTC.

V usage is TRBV4-3 and J usage is TRBJ1-2; D is possibly TRBD1 (6 bases). There are 15 residues in the CDR3. The V gene's germline CDR1 is LGHNA and CDR2 YSLEER. The V and J ends lost 0 bases and 6 bases respectively, with 14 bases between them. The CDR3 nucleotides are TGCGCCAGCAGCCAAGAGAGTACAGGGTGGGATGGCTACACCTTC. Protein sequence: CASSQESTGWDGYTF.

This clonotype was detected ten times or more. A single base separates this from a much larger clone, so it may be a read error. The rearrangement uses TRBV6-4 and TRBJ2-2; no clear D gene. Trimming shortened V by 2 bases and J by 1 base, and 2 bases separated the two germline ends. CDR1 and CDR2 (germline): MRHNA, SNTAGT. The CDR3 covers 13 residues. Here the CDR3 DNA reads TGTGCCAGCAGTGACGGGAACACCGGGGAGCTGTTTTTT. This gives the protein CASSDGNTGELFF.

As to this clonotype: One junction end disagrees with the germline gene, perhaps due to a read error. This chain joins TRBV4-1 and TRBJ1-4; 7 bases agree with TRBD1. This CDR3 spans 15 amino acids. Germline-derived CDR1 and CDR2 are MGHRA and YSYEKL. In DNA form, the CDR3 reads TGCGCCAGCAGCAAAGAGGGGGCCATAAATGAAAAACTGTTTTTT. Protein: CASSKEGAINEKLFF.